This entry lists 30 T cell receptor beta chains sequenced from one sample in a study of T cell clonality in common variable immunodeficiency. These receptors lack a known antigen. The study, taken as a whole, reports: Common variable immunodeficiency TCR beta sequences reportedly had fewer deletions and N-nucleotide insertions.

The repertoire was sequenced with immunoSEQ multiplex PCR; TCRdb's copy has only in-frame clones and lacks some. This sample carries about 23,000 clones and no singletons, and about 9.1% goes to the top ten. The sample taken for sequencing was peripheral blood mononuclear cells. The receptors were sampled from a human donor with common variable immunodeficiency.

This clone was seen more than once but under ten times. CDR3 DNA, as far as it was read: TGTGCCAGCAGCTTCACCGGGGGGGACACTGAA. Translated, it gives CASSFTGGDTE. The CDR3 reads in full as CASSFTGGDTEAFF. The chain joins TRBV7-3 to TRBJ1-1, with D tentatively TRBD1 (5 bases). With the read ending 3 residues before the CDR3 end, the germline J gene is used to fill in that end. The CDR3 is 14 residues long. Germline values: CDR1 SGHTA, CDR2 FQGTGA. V shed 3 bases and J shed 3 bases, with 11 bases lying between them.

This clone was counted a few times. The missing CDR3 end, 3 residues past where the read stops, is filled in from the germline J gene. This chain connects TRBV2 to TRBJ1-6, with 8 bases lining up with TRBD1. Per germline, CDR1 SNHLY and CDR2 FYNNEI. This CDR3 is built from 15 residues. CDR3: CASSEAGTGYSALHF. The covered CDR3 bases are TGTGCCAGCAGTGAAGCCGGGACAGGCTATTCGGCC.

This clone has a handful of counts. The read is 3 residues too short to cover the CDR3 end, so that end is filled in from the germline J gene. V is TRBV11-2 and J is TRBJ2-1; 12 bases align to TRBD2. The germline V gene has CDR1 SGHAT and CDR2 FQNNGV. The CDR3 covers 14 residues. Losses at the gene ends were 4 bases for V and 8 bases for J; bases not matched to a gene: 3. The chain's CDR3 is CASSWTSGVDEQFF. The DNA read from the CDR3 is TGTGCCAGCAGCTGGACTAGCGGGGTGGATGAG.

This clone was seen ten or more times. The CDR3 end lies 3 residues beyond the end of the read and is filled in from the germline J gene. The rearrangement uses TRBV18 and TRBJ2-7; D perhaps matches TRBD1 (5 bases). Trimming pared 3 bases from V and 4 bases from J, leaving 10 bases between. The CDR3 spans 13 residues. CDR1 and CDR2 (germline): KGHSH, LQKENI. CDR3 bases read: TGTGCCAGCTCACCGCTTAAGGGGTACGAG. Residues: CASSPLKGYE. The entire CDR3 protein is CASSPLKGYEQYF.

This clone was observed a handful of times. The CDR3 extends 3 residues past the end of the read, so its final part is completed from the germline J gene. The V and J genes are TRBV7-6 and TRBJ2-2; D not resolved. The CDR3 is 17 amino acids. V was shortened by 4 bases and J by 0 bases, with 15 bases between the two germline ends. Germline V gives CDR1 SGHVS, CDR2 FNYEAQ. CDR3 in amino acids: CASSSVLGRPNTGELFF. The part of the CDR3 DNA that was read is TGTGCCAGCAGCTCGGTTTTGGGCCGCCCGAACACCGGGGAG.

This clone was recorded a few times. Read data end 3 residues before the CDR3 end; the end is taken from the germline J gene. This sequence joins TRBV30 and TRBJ2-7; TRBD1 matches 10 bases. V gave up 4 bases and J gave up 3 bases; unmatched junction bases: 6. CDR1 and CDR2 (germline): GTSNPN, SVGIG (reference sequence). The CDR3 has 14 amino acids. The CDR3 spells CAWTPRTGGYEQYF. The sequenced CDR3 bases are TGTGCCTGGACCCCTCGGACAGGGGGCTACGAG.

Details on this clone: The read is 3 residues too short to cover the CDR3 end, so that end is filled in from the germline J gene. V usage is TRBV7-9 and J usage is TRBJ1-2, with 8 bases identical to TRBD1. The junction had 12 bases not matched to a gene; V was cut back by 6 bases and J by 6 bases. Germline-derived CDR1 and CDR2 are SEHNR and FQNEAQ (reference sequence). The CDR3 length is 15 residues. The DNA read from the CDR3 is TGTGCCAGCAGTAAGGGGGACAGGATGGGGGATGGC. It specifies CASSKGDRMGDG. The entire CDR3 is CASSKGDRMGDGYTF.

This clone was counted a few times. Read coverage stops 3 residues before the CDR3 terminus; the germline J gene supplies the remainder. This chain joins TRBV18 and TRBJ1-4; D not resolved. CDR1 KGHSH and CDR2 LQKENI come from the germline V gene. V lost 2 bases to trimming and J lost 8 bases, with 12 bases between them. The CDR3 loop spans 14 amino acids. The CDR3 DNA, read in part, is TGTGCCAGCTCACCAGGCACGGCGGGCGAAAAA. Translating it yields CASSPGTAGEK. The entire CDR3 is CASSPGTAGEKLFF.

A word on this clone: The CDR3 is cut off 3 residues early in the read; its end comes from the germline J gene. The chain joins TRBV11-1 to TRBJ2-1; 8 bases map to TRBD1. After removal of 4 bases from V and 5 bases from J, the junction contained 7 bases not matched to a gene. The CDR3 length is 15 residues. Germline V gives CDR1 SGHAT, CDR2 FQDESV (reference sequence). Incomplete CDR3 DNA: TGTGCCAGCAGCTCCCGACAGGGGTCCCACAATGAG. Translated, it gives CASSSRQGSHNE. The CDR3 in its entirety is CASSSRQGSHNEQFF.

This clone was seen a handful of times. The read ends 3 residues early relative to the CDR3; the germline J gene fills the gap. This rearrangement joins TRBV5-1 to TRBJ1-4, with D unresolved. Per the germline V gene, CDR1 is SGHRS and CDR2 is YFSETQ. The CDR3 loop spans 15 amino acids. V was clipped by 4 bases and J by 0 bases, with 10 bases between them. The sequenced CDR3 bases are TGCGCCAGCAGCCCGTACACCGCAACTAATGAAAAA. As protein: CASSPYTATNEK. The CDR3 in full is CASSPYTATNEKLFF.

This clone occurred a few times. The CDR3 extends 3 residues past the end of the read, so its final part is completed from the germline J gene. V gene TRBV7-6 combines with J gene TRBJ2-7; 7 bases align to TRBD1. J lost 5 bases, V lost 5 bases, and 3 bases had no gene match. The germline gives CDR1 SGHVS, CDR2 FNYEAQ. The CDR3 is 12 residues long. The sequenced CDR3 bases are TGTGCCAGCAGCCCCCAGGGGGACGAG. Amino acid sequence: CASSPQGDE. In full, the CDR3 is CASSPQGDEQYF. Looking up the rest from reference TRBV7-6 and TRBJ2-7 gives the full variable domain: GAGVSQSPRYKVTKRGQDVALRCDPISGHVSLYWYRQALGQGPEFLTYFNYEAQQDKSGLPNDRFSAERPEGSISTLTIQRTEQRDSAMYRCASSPQGDEQYFGPGTRLTVT.

This clone counts as medium-sized (0.01 to 0.1%). The CDR3 end is not reached by the read, which stops 3 residues before it; the germline J gene fills it in. The J gene is TRBJ1-1, the V gene TRBV7-6, with 10 bases that match TRBD1. CDR1 is SGHVS, CDR2 FNYEAQ, per germline. Trimming at V came to 4 bases and at J to 7 bases, leaving 3 bases not matched to a gene. The CDR3 consists of 13 residues. CDR3 protein: CASSSGQGYEAFF. Incomplete CDR3 DNA: TGTGCCAGCAGCTCGGGACAGGGGTATGAA. The full variable domain, completed using reference TRBV7-6 and TRBJ1-1, is GAGVSQSPRYKVTKRGQDVALRCDPISGHVSLYWYRQALGQGPEFLTYFNYEAQQDKSGLPNDRFSAERPEGSISTLTIQRTEQRDSAMYRCASSSGQGYEAFFGQGTRLTVV.

In the case of this clone: Read sequence stops 3 residues before the CDR3 end, and the germline J gene provides the missing end. The V call is TRBV30, the J call TRBJ1-1; possibly TRBD1 for D (6 bases). The length of the CDR3 is 15 residues. The germline V gene encodes CDR1 GTSNPN and CDR2 SVGIG (reference sequence). V was trimmed by 3 bases and J by 4 bases, leaving 18 bases between them. The sequenced CDR3 bases are TGTGCCTGGAGGTGGGGGGGCGGATTGAGCACTGAA. It specifies CAWRWGGGLSTE. The entire CDR3 is CAWRWGGGLSTEAFF.

Concerning this clone itself: Coverage ceases 3 residues before the CDR3 finishes, and the germline J gene fills in the end. The chain combines TRBV19 with TRBJ2-7; perhaps TRBD1 as D (6 bases). This CDR3 region has 13 residues. Deletions cut 8 bases from V and 2 bases from J, with 13 bases between. In germline, CDR1 is LNHDA, CDR2 SQIVND (reference sequence). CDR3 sequence: CASQKDSTYEQYF. CDR3 bases read: TGTGCCAGTCAAAAGGACAGCACCTACGAG.

This clone came up a few times. The read ends 3 residues before the CDR3 terminus; that terminus is restored from the germline J gene. The gene calls are TRBV6-1 and TRBJ2-3; D is possibly TRBD2 (5 bases). V dropped 1 base and J dropped 4 bases, with 21 bases sitting between them. In germline, CDR1 is MNHNS, CDR2 SASEGT. CDR3 size: 18 residues. Here the CDR3 reads CASSEVLGMSGMSDTQYF. The sequenced CDR3 bases are TGTGCCAGCAGTGAAGTACTGGGCATGAGCGGAATGTCAGATACG.

This clone appeared a few times. Read data end 3 residues before the CDR3 end; the end is taken from the germline J gene. V gene TRBV20-1 combines with J gene TRBJ2-7; D is uncertain. Germline values: CDR1 DFQATT, CDR2 SNEGSKA (reference sequence). CDR3 length: 12 residues. Trimming took off 1 base at V and 6 bases at J, with 10 bases between the two ends. CDR3 region: CSARATSGEQYF. CDR3 DNA, as far as it was read: TGCAGTGCTAGAGCGACTTCTGGCGAG.

This clone was observed many times. The CDR3 extends 3 residues past the end of the read, so its final part is completed from the germline J gene. The rearrangement uses TRBV20-1 and TRBJ2-1; 8 nucleotides agree with TRBD2. The germline CDR1 and CDR2 sequences are DFQATT and SNEGSKA (reference sequence). V dropped 5 bases and J dropped 5; count of bases not matched to a gene: 11. The CDR3 consists of 15 residues. The sequenced part of the CDR3 DNA is TGCAGTGCTTATAGCGGGGCCGGTGAGGACAATGAG. It yields the protein CSAYSGAGEDNE. Given in full, the CDR3 is CSAYSGAGEDNEQFF.

This clone was seen many times. With the read ending 3 residues before the CDR3 end, the germline J gene is used to fill in that end. The chain uses TRBV11-2 and TRBJ2-1; 8 bases match TRBD2. The V gene's germline CDR1 is SGHAT and CDR2 FQNNGV. J lost 3 bases, V lost 2 bases, and 3 bases had no gene match. This CDR3 spans 15 amino acids. The DNA read from the CDR3 is TGTGCCAGCAGCTTATACGGGGGGGGCTACAATGAG. Translation gives CASSLYGGGYNE. The full CDR3 protein is CASSLYGGGYNEQFF.

There are many counts of this clone. The missing CDR3 end, 3 residues past where the read stops, is filled in from the germline J gene. In the same sample, other DNA sequences code for this CDR3. The chain carries TRBV29-1 and TRBJ2-3; tentatively, D is TRBD1 (5 bases). The CDR3 is 15 residues long. In germline, CDR1 is SQVTM, CDR2 ANQGSEA. V dropped 4 bases and J dropped 2 bases, with 16 bases sitting between them. CDR3 bases read: TGCAGCGTTGCCCTAACAGGAGACCTCACAGATACG. Protein: CSVALTGDLTDT. The CDR3 as a whole reads CSVALTGDLTDTQYF.

This clone has just a few counts. The part of the CDR3 DNA that was read is TGTGCCAGCAGCTTCTCCTTATGGGACAGGGGCTCCTACGAG. This translates into CASSFSLWDRGSYE. Given in full, the CDR3 is CASSFSLWDRGSYEQYF. This chain connects TRBV7-8 to TRBJ2-7; 10 nucleotides align to TRBD1. The CDR3 end lies 3 residues beyond the end of the read and is filled in from the germline J gene. The CDR3 has 17 residues. The J segment lost 0 bases and the V segment lost 3 bases, leaving 8 bases of the junction unmatched. Germline V gives CDR1 SGHVS, CDR2 FQNEAQ.

This clone showed up many times. The read finishes 3 residues shy of the CDR3 end, and the germline J gene is used to complete it. The chain couples TRBV7-9 to TRBJ2-7; TRBD1 is a possible D gene (6 bases). CDR1 SEHNR and CDR2 FQNEAQ come from the germline V gene (reference sequence). The CDR3 is made up of 13 amino acids. V was cut by 5 bases and J by 3 bases, with 11 bases left in between. The CDR3 here is CASSRGTLYEQYF. The sequenced CDR3 bases are TGTGCCAGCAGCCGTGGGACACTCTACGAG.

On this clone itself: With the read ending 3 residues before the CDR3 end, the germline J gene is used to fill in that end. The chain is built from TRBV19 and TRBJ1-4; perhaps TRBD1 as D (5 bases). V lost 5 bases to trimming and J lost 4 bases, with 14 bases between them. The CDR3 runs to 15 residues. Germline CDR1 is LNHDA and CDR2 is SQIVND (reference sequence). The CDR3 region is CASSPPDSHNEKLFF. CDR3 bases read: TGTGCCAGTAGTCCCCCCGACAGCCATAATGAAAAA.

On this clone itself: The CDR3 end lies 3 residues beyond the end of the read and is filled in from the germline J gene. The rearrangement links TRBV20-1 to TRBJ1-6, with 8 positions matching TRBD1. CDR3 size: 17 residues. Germline CDR1 reads DFQATT; CDR2 reads SNEGSKA (reference sequence). Trimming at V came to 0 bases and at J to 10 bases, leaving 14 bases not matched to a gene. Partial CDR3 DNA: TGCAGTGCTAGAGATACGGACCGACAGGGGCCCAGGTCACCC. As protein: CSARDTDRQGPRSP. The whole CDR3 reads CSARDTDRQGPRSPLHF.

With regard to this clone: The CDR3 goes on 3 residues after the read ends, and that part is filled in from the germline J gene. The gene calls are TRBV5-6 and TRBJ1-4, with TRBD1 as a possible D gene (6 bases). Germline V lookup: CDR1 SGHDT, CDR2 YYEEEE. Trimming removed 3 bases from V and 5 bases from J, with 14 bases in between. The CDR3 has 15 amino acids. CDR3 bases read: TGTGCCAGCAGCTCCCGGACAGACTTCAATGAAAAA. Amino acids: CASSSRTDFNEK. The entire CDR3 protein reads CASSSRTDFNEKLFF.

This clone has a count of ten or more. The read is 3 residues too short to cover the CDR3 end, so that end is filled in from the germline J gene. The genes are TRBV5-4 and TRBJ2-5; TRBD2 matches 9 bases. CDR3 size: 16 residues. V lost 4 bases and J lost 6; bases outside the gene matches: 13. CDR1 and CDR2 (germline): SGHNT, YYREEE (reference sequence). CDR3 DNA, as far as it was read: TGTGCCAGCAGCGGACCGGCGCTTGCGGGGGGGAAGACC. This translates into CASSGPALAGGKT. The complete CDR3 sequence is CASSGPALAGGKTQYF.

This clone came up a few times. The chain's CDR3 is CSARAGRGGLYNEQFF. CDR3 bases read: TGCAGTGCTAGAGCGGGACGGGGGGGGCTCTACAATGAG. The chain combines TRBV20-1 with TRBJ2-1; 8 bases are shared with TRBD2. The observed sequence ends 3 residues before the CDR3 terminus, with the missing tail filled in from the germline J gene. Germline CDR1 and CDR2: DFQATT and SNEGSKA (reference sequence). The CDR3 runs 16 residues. J gave up 3 bases and V 1 base, and 8 bases lay outside the gene matches.

This clone was seen ten or more times. The CDR3 end is not reached by the read, which stops 3 residues before it; the germline J gene fills it in. The genes are TRBV5-1 and TRBJ2-2; D is perhaps TRBD1 (7 bases). With 4 bases removed from V and 5 bases from J, the gap between germline ends came to 18 bases. Germline lookup yields CDR1 SGHRS and CDR2 YFSETQ. The CDR3 is 16 amino acids. The CDR3 reads CASSLGGGGITGELFF. The covered CDR3 bases are TGCGCCAGCAGCCTCGGTGGAGGGGGCATTACCGGGGAG.

This clone was detected a few times. The CDR3 goes on 3 residues after the read ends, and that part is filled in from the germline J gene. The chain uses TRBV20-1 and TRBJ2-1, with a possible D match to TRBD1 (5 bases). In germline, CDR1 is DFQATT, CDR2 SNEGSKA (reference sequence). The CDR3 is made up of 11 amino acids. Trimming stripped 6 bases from V and 5 bases from J, with 8 bases between. The CDR3 loop is CSATRDNEQFF. Partial CDR3 DNA: TGCAGTGCCACCAGGGACAATGAG.

With respect to this clone: The read falls 3 residues short of the CDR3 end, and the missing part is taken from the germline J gene. The gene calls are TRBV30 and TRBJ2-1, with a tentative D call TRBD2 (6 bases). The CDR3 spans 15 residues. Germline CDR1 is GTSNPN and CDR2 is SVGIG (reference sequence). The V and J ends lost 5 bases and 3 bases respectively, with 17 bases between them. CDR3 amino acids: CAWSSGTSLYNEQFF. The DNA read from the CDR3 is TGTGCCTGGTCCTCCGGGACTTCCCTCTACAATGAG.

In the case of this clone: The CDR3 is cut off 3 residues early in the read; its end comes from the germline J gene. The J gene is TRBJ2-5, the V gene TRBV14; 7 nucleotides agree with TRBD1. The CDR3 extends over 16 amino acids. Germline values: CDR1 SGHDN, CDR2 FVKESK. Trimming removed 1 base from V and 4 bases from J; junction bases left unmatched: 9. Here the CDR3 reads CASSQGGGLFPETQYF. The sequenced part of the CDR3 DNA is TGTGCCAGCAGCCAAGGAGGGGGCCTTTTCCCAGAGACC. Full variable domain (rest looked up from reference TRBV14 and TRBJ2-5): EAGVTQFPSHSVIEKGQTVTLRCDPISGHDNLYWYRRVMGKEIKFLLHFVKESKQDESGMPNNRFLAERTGGTYSTLKVQPAELEDSGVYFCASSQGGGLFPETQYFGPGTRLLVL.